These 8 T cell receptor beta chains originate from one sample sequenced in a study of shared clonotypes between healthy human individuals. Profiling relied on immunoSEQ multiplex PCR, and the TCRdb table lists in-frame clones only, not all of them. The table has 2 million to 2.5 million clones, roughly 91% seen once. Terminally differentiated effector memory CD45RA+ cells were excluded by CCR7 positive selection of CD45RO-negative cells. The sequenced material came from naive CD8+ T cells from PBMCs. The receptors originated from a young man in good health. Some clones in this sample may be carry-over from other donors' samples.

CDR3 region: CASRSGTPSDEQYF. The CDR3 DNA reads as TGTGCCAGTAGGTCGGGGACACCTTCCGACGAGCAGTACTTC. The chain employs TRBV19 and TRBJ2-7; D possibly corresponds to TRBD1 (6 bases). CDR3 length: 14 residues. V lost 6 bases, J lost 5 bases, and 17 bases lay in between. Germline CDR1 reads LNHDA; CDR2 reads SQIVND (reference sequence).

The V gene is TRBV28, the J gene TRBJ1-5, with no clear D. V lost 3 bases, J lost 8 bases, and 20 bases lay in between. The V gene's germline CDR1 is MDHEN and CDR2 SYDVKM. This CDR3 has 16 residues. This chain's CDR3 is CASSFWQDLMIEPQHF. DNA for the CDR3: TGTGCCAGCAGTTTTTGGCAGGACCTGATGATCGAGCCCCAGCATTTT.

This chain joins TRBV5-1 and TRBJ2-5; D tentatively reads TRBD1 or TRBD2 (6 bases each). The germline V gene encodes CDR1 SGHRS and CDR2 YFSETQ. The CDR3 has 17 residues. V dropped 5 bases and J dropped 2 bases, with 22 bases sitting between them. CDR3 DNA: TGCGCCAGCAGTTTGATATCCGGGGGCTCACCACAAGAGACCCAGTACTTC. Amino acid sequence: CASSLISGGSPQETQYF. Using reference TRBV5-1 and TRBJ2-5 for the parts outside the CDR3, the full variable domain is KAGVTQTPRYLIKTRGQQVTLSCSPISGHRSVSWYQQTPGQGLQFLFEYFSETQRNKGNFPGRFSGRQFSNSRSEMNVSTLELGDSALYLCASSLISGGSPQETQYFGPGTRLLVL.

This chain connects TRBV27 to TRBJ2-7; no clear D gene. CDR3 length equals 15 residues. Trimming stripped 2 bases from V and 0 bases from J, with 11 bases between. Germline V gives CDR1 MNHEY, CDR2 SMNVEV (reference sequence). The CDR3 loop reads CASSLLQPSSYEQYF. The CDR3 DNA reads TGTGCCAGCAGTTTACTACAGCCGTCCTCCTACGAGCAGTACTTC.

The chain has TRBV7-6 and TRBJ2-3; the match to TRBD2 covers 13 bases. CDR3 length: 14 residues. The V segment lost 4 bases and the J segment 6 bases; nucleotides outside the gene matches: 1. Germline V CDR1 and CDR2: SGHVS, FNYEAQ. CDR3 protein: CASSSLAGGDTQYF. CDR3 nucleotide sequence: TGTGCCAGCAGCTCACTAGCGGGGGGGGATACGCAGTATTTT.

V usage is TRBV9 and J usage is TRBJ2-6; D call uncertain. The CDR3 length is 16 residues. V was pared by 3 bases and J by 0 bases, with 10 bases between. Germline CDR1 is SGDLS and CDR2 is YYNGEE. The CDR3 loop is CASSGGSPSGANVLTF. The CDR3 bases are TGTGCCAGCAGCGGGGGTTCCCCCTCTGGGGCCAACGTCCTGACTTTC.

V is TRBV27 and J is TRBJ1-3; D gene unclear. Germline V gene data show CDR1 as MNHEY and CDR2 as SMNVEV (reference sequence). V was clipped by 6 bases and J by 0 bases, with 9 bases between them. The CDR3 is made up of 14 amino acids. The CDR3 loop is CASRGRSSGNTIYF. The CDR3, as DNA: TGTGCCAGCAGGGGGAGGAGCTCTGGAAACACCATATATTTT.

The CDR3 spells CASSPGLAGAYNEQFF. CDR3 coding DNA: TGTGCCAGCTCACCTGGGCTAGCGGGAGCCTACAATGAGCAGTTCTTC. J is TRBJ2-1 and V is TRBV18; TRBD2 matches 10 bases. The CDR3 sequence is 16 residues long. Germline CDR1 and CDR2: KGHSH and LQKENI. V was pared by 3 bases and J by 2 bases, with 4 bases of the junction left unmatched.